The TCR beta chain under discussion was sequenced for a study of shared clonotypes between healthy human individuals. CDR1 is MDHEN and CDR2 is SYDVKM in the germline V gene. The V gene end was trimmed by 6 bases and the J gene end by 8 bases; junction bases not matched to a gene: 14. The length of the CDR3 is 15 residues. All of the donors resided in Nashville, Tennessee, and each was a Caucasian adult. Notes on this clone: The antigen is unknown.

Every unsorted PBMC PCR replicate was loaded with around 270 ng DNA, about 30,000 T cell genomes. Clones were read by immunoSEQ multiplex PCR, and TCRdb kept only the in-frame ones, dropping some. In the table there are over 400,000 clones, about 78% of which are singletons. Study observations and caveats: An effect of sequencing depth on clonotype sharing among donors was expected.

The rearrangement joins TRBV28 to TRBJ2-7, with TRBD1 matching over 9 bases. The source of this sequence is a woman in her thirties or forties in good health. Some clones in this sample may be carry-over from other donors' samples. The sample consisted of PBMCs. The CDR3 coding sequence is TGTGCCAGCAGCGACCCGAGGACAGGGGTGTACAAGCAGTACTTC. This codes for CASSDPRTGVYKQYF.